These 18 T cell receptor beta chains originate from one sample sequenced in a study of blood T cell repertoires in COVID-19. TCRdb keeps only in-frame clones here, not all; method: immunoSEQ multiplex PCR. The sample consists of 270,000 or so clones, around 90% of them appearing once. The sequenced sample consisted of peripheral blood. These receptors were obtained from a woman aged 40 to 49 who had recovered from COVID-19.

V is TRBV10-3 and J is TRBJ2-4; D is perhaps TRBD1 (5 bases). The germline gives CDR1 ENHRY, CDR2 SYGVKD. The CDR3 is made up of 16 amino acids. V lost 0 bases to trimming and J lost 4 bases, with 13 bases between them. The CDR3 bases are TGTGCCATCAGTGAGTCCCGACCGGACAAGAAAAACATTCAGTACTTC. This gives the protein CAISESRPDKKNIQYF.

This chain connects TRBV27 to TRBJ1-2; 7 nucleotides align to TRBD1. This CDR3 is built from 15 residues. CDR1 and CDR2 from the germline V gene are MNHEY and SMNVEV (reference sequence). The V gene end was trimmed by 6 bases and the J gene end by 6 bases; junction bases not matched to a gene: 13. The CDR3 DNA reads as TGTGCCAGCAGCCCCTATTTGGGGCAGGGGGATGGCTACACCTTC. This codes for CASSPYLGQGDGYTF.

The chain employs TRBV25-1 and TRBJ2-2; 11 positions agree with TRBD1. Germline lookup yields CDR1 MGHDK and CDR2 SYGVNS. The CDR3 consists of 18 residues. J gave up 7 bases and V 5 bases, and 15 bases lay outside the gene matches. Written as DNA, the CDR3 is TGTGCCAGCAGTAAAACCCCGGGACAGGGGGGAAGGAACGGGGAGCTGTTTTTT. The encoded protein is CASSKTPGQGGRNGELFF. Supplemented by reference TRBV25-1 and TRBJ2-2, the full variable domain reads EADIYQTPRYLVIGTGKKITLECSQTMGHDKMYWYQQDPGMELHLIHYSYGVNSTEKGDLSSESTVSRIRTEHFPLTLESARPSHTSQYLCASSKTPGQGGRNGELFFGEGSRLTVL.

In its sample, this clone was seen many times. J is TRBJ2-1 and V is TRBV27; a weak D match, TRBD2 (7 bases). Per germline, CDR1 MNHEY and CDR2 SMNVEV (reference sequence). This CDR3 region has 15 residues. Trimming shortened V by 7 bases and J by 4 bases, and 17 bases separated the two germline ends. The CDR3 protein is CASTDGGGAYNEQFF. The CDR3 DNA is TGTGCCAGCACCGATGGGGGGGGCGCTTACAATGAGCAGTTCTTC.

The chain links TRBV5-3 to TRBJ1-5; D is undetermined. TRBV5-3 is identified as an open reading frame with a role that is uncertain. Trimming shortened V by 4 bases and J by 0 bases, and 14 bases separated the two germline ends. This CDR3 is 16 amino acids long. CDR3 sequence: CARSARRGDSNQPQHF. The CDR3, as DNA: TGTGCCAGAAGCGCCCGACGGGGAGATAGCAATCAGCCCCAGCATTTT.

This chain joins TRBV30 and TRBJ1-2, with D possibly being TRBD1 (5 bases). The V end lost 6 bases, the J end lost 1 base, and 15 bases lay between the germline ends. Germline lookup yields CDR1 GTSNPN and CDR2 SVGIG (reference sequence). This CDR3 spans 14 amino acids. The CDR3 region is CACTAGDRNYGYTF. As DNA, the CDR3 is TGTGCCTGTACCGCGGGGGACCGTAACTATGGCTACACCTTC.

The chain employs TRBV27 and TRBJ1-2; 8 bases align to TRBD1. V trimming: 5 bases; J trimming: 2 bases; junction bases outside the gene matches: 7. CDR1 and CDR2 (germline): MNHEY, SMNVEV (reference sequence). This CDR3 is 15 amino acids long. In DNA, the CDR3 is TGTGCCAGCAGTCATATGACAGGGGCAAACTATGGCTACACCTTC. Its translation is CASSHMTGANYGYTF.

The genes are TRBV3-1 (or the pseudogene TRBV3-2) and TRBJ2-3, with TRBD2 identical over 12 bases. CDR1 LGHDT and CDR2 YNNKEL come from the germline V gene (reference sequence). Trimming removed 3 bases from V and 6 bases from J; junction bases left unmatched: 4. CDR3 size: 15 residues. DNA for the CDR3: TGTGCCAGCAGCCATACCGGGACTAGCGGGGATACGCAGTATTTT. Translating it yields CASSHTGTSGDTQYF.

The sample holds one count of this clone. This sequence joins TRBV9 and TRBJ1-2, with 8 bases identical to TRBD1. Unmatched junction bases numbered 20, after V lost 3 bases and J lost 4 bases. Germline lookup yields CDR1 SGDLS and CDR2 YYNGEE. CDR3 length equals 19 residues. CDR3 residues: CASSDPDRVGGSSIYGYTF. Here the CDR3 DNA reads TGTGCCAGCAGCGACCCGGACAGGGTTGGAGGTTCCTCCATCTATGGCTACACCTTC.

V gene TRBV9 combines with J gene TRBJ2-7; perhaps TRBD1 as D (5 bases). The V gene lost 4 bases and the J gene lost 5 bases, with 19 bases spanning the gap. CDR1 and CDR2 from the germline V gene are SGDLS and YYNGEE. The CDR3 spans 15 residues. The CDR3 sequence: CASSSRTPEDHEQYF. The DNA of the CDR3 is TGTGCCAGCAGCTCCCGGACACCCGAAGACCACGAGCAGTACTTC.

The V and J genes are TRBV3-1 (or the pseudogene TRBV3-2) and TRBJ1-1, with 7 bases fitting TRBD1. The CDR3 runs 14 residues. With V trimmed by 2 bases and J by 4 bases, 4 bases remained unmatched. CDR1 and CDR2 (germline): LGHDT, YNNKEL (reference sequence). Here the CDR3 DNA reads TGTGCCAGCAGCCAAATGACAGGGAGCACTGAAGCTTTCTTT. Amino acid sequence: CASSQMTGSTEAFF.

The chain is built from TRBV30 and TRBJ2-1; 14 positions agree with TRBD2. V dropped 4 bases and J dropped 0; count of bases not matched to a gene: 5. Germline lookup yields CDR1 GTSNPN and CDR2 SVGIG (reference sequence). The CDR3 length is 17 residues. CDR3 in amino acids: CAWTGTSGGPSYNEQFF. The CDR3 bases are TGTGCCTGGACCGGGACTAGCGGGGGACCCTCCTACAATGAGCAGTTCTTC.

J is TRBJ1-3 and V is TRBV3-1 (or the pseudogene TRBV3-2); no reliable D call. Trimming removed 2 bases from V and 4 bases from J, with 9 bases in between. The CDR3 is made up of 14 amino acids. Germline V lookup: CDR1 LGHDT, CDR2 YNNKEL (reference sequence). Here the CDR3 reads CASSQFLEGNTIYF. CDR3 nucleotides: TGTGCCAGCAGCCAATTTCTGGAGGGAAACACCATATATTTT.

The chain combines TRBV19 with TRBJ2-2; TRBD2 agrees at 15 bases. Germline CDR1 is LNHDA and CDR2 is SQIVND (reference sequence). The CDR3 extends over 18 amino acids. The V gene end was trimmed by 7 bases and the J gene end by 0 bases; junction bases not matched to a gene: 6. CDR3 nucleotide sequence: TGTGCCAGTACGGGACTAGCGGGAGGCCCCGCGAACACCGGGGAGCTGTTTTTT. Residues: CASTGLAGGPANTGELFF.

The CDR3 reads CASSLDPIASGNTGELFF. The CDR3 DNA reads TGCGCCAGCAGCTTGGACCCTATTGCTTCGGGGAACACCGGGGAGCTGTTTTTT. J is TRBJ2-2 and V is TRBV5-1; no definite D call. CDR3 length: 18 amino acids. The germline CDR1 and CDR2 sequences are SGHRS and YFSETQ. Trimming removed 0 bases from V and 1 base from J, with 16 bases in between.

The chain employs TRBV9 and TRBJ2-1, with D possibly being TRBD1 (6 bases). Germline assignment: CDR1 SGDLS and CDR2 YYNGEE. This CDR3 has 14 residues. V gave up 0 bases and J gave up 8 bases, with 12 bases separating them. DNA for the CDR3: TGTGCCAGCAGCGTAGAGCAGGGGCGGGATGAGCAGTTCTTC. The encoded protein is CASSVEQGRDEQFF.

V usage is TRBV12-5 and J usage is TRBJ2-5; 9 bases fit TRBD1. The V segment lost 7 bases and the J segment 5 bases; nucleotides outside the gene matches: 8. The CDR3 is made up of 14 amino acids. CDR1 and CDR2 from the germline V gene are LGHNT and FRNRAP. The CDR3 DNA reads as TGTGCTAGTGCCTGGACAGGGGAGGGCGAGACCCAGTACTTC. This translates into CASAWTGEGETQYF. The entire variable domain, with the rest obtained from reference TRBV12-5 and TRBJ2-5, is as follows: DARVTQTPRHKVTEMGQEVTMRCQPILGHNTVFWYRQTMMQGLELLAYFRNRAPLDDSGMPKDRFSAEMPDATLATLKIQPSEPRDSAVYFCASAWTGEGETQYFGPGTRLLVL.

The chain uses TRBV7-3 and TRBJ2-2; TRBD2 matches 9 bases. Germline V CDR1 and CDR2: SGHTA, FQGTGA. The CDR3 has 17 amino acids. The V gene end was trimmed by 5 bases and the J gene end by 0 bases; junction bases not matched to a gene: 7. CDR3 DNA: TGTGCCAGCAGCAGCTCAGTAGCGGGAGCGAACACCGGGGAGCTGTTTTTT. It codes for CASSSSVAGANTGELFF.